The entry below gives a single T cell receptor (beta chain) sequence along with its context. Its antigen is as yet unknown. The sample originates from a study of T cell repertoires in aging, cancer and after chemotherapy. In the study overall: Glioblastoma patients receiving temozolomide-based therapy gave paired samples before and after chemotherapy.

TCR beta rearrangements were amplified from peripheral blood genomic DNA. Overall study findings and caveats: Healthy donors lost TCR diversity with age mainly through richness, cancer patients through richness and evenness. Immunological memory after chemotherapy cannot be judged from the repertoire data.

TRB rearrangements spanning V, D and J were amplified using mixed TRB-A/B primers. One entry per CDR3 protein, called by TCRdb with MiXCR from the multiplex PCR reads. There are a few thousand distinct CDR3 sequences in the sample; around 24% occur only once, and 5% to 6% lies in the top ten. Germline V gene lookup returns CDR1 SGDLS and CDR2 YYNGEE. V dropped 2 bases and J dropped 4 bases, with 10 bases sitting between them. This CDR3 region has 14 residues. This sequence originates from a human donor with a solid tumor. V gene TRBV9 combines with J gene TRBJ1-5, with D hard to call. Sequencing was carried out using blood. The CDR3 sequence is CASSVGSANQPQHF. In nucleotides, the CDR3 is TGTGCCAGCAGCGTGGGGTCGGCTAATCAGCCCCAGCATTTT.